This T cell receptor (beta chain) originates from a study of T cells in Graves' hyperthyroidism and ophthalmopathy. The CDR3 consists of 14 residues. Germline assignment: CDR1 SNHLY and CDR2 FYNNEI. Unmatched junction bases numbered 6, after V lost 5 bases and J lost 5 bases. Hyperthyroidism, newly diagnosed and lasting under 2 months, affected patients aged 18 to 65. Amplified regions were TCR beta CDR3 sequences from RNA transcripts. The TCR CDR3 was amplified in a first-round RT-PCR using the HTBI primer set. TCRdb reprocessed the multiplex PCR reads via MiXCR and lists one record per CDR3 protein. The sample holds about 350,000 distinct CDR3 sequences, 15% to 20% seen once.

V and J are TRBV2 and TRBJ2-7; 10 bases agree with TRBD1. The TCR originated in a woman between 25 and 40 years old with Graves' hyperthyroidism that later progressed to Graves' ophthalmopathy. Sequenced material: blood. CDR3 bases: TGTGCCAGCAGTCCGGGACAGGGGTTCAACGAGCAGTACTTC. This translates into CASSPGQGFNEQYF.